This T cell receptor (beta chain) was retrieved from a study of CXCR3-negative and CXCR3-positive naive CD8 T cells. The TRB cDNA libraries were prepared by 5' RACE with UMI labels. TCRdb reworked the 5' RACE reads into one entry per CDR3 protein, no DNA. The ten most abundant clones cover approximately 0.51% of a sample with about 150,000 distinct CDR3 sequences. Details on this clonotype: Its target is not known.

There are 16 residues in the CDR3. Germline V gene data show CDR1 as SGHRS and CDR2 as YFSETQ. Cells that were CD45RO-CCR7+CD27+CD95- constituted naive CD8+ T cells. Notes on the study in general: High diversity, comparable across both naive subsets, contrasted with much lower diversity in memory CD8+ cells. TRB CDR3s were more hydrophobic in CXCR3-positive than in CXCR3-negative naive cells. Post-cryopreservation CXCR3 expression was partly diminished, and the bulk of assays employed fresh PBMCs.

Specimen: naive CXCR3+ CD8+ T cells from blood. The subset was: CD45RO-CCR7+CD27+CD95- naive CD8+ T cells expressing CXCR3 (TNR3+). The chain combines TRBV5-1 with TRBJ2-5; the TCRdb call, TRBD1, lacks DNA for checking. This clonotype was sampled from a human donor in good health. Some clones in this sample may be carry-over from other donors' samples. CDR3 amino acids: CASSLGLGQMAETQYF.